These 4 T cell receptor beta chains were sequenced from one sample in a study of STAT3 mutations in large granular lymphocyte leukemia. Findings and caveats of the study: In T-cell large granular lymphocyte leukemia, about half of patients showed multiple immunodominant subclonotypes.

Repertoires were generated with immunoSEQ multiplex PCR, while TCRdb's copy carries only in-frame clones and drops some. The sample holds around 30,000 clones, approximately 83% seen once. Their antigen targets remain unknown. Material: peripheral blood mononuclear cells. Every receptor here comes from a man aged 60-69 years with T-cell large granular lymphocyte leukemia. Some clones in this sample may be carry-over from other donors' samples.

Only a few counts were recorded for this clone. The CDR3, as DNA: TGTGCCAGCAGCGATACAGTTACAGAGCTGGGAGGCTACACCTTC. Amino acids: CASSDTVTELGGYTF. The V gene is TRBV5-4, the J gene TRBJ1-2; D not resolved. Deletions cut 4 bases from V and 8 bases from J, with 21 bases between. This CDR3 is 15 amino acids long. The germline gives CDR1 SGHNT, CDR2 YYREEE (reference sequence).

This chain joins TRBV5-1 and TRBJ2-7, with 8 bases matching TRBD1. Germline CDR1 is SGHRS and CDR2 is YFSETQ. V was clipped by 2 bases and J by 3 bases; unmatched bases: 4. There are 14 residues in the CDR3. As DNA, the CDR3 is TGCGCCAGCAGCTTAGGAGACAGGGGCTACGAGCAGTACTTC. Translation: CASSLGDRGYEQYF.

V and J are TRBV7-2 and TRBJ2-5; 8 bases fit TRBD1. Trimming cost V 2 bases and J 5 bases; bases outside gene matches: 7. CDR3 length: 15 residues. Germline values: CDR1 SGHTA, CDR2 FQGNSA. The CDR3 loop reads CASSLRPRGRETQYF. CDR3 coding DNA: TGTGCCAGCAGCTTACGGCCCAGGGGGCGGGAGACCCAGTACTTC.

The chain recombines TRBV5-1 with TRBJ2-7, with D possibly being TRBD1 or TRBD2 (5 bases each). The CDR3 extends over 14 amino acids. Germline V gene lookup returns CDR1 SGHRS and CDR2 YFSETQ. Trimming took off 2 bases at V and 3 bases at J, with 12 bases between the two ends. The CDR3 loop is CASSFTGRDYEQYF. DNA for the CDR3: TGCGCCAGCAGCTTCACGGGACGGGACTACGAGCAGTACTTC.